This TCR beta chain was retrieved from a study of T cell changes during pregnancy in multiple sclerosis. CDR3 length: 19 amino acids. V trimming: 2 bases; J trimming: 0 bases; junction bases outside the gene matches: 11. Germline V CDR1 and CDR2: KGHSH, LQKENI. Clones were sequenced by immunoSEQ multiplex PCR, and TCRdb holds only the in-frame ones, with some missing. Of about 39,000 clones listed, roughly 93% are singletons. Specimen: CD4+ T cells from peripheral blood mononuclear cells, collected after pregnancy. The V and J genes are TRBV18 and TRBJ2-2, with 8 bases lining up with TRBD1. The source of this sequence is a female donor with multiple sclerosis, enrolled in a pregnancy study. As DNA, the CDR3 is TGTGCCAGCTCACCAATGAGGGCAGGGGGCACAGCGAACACCGGGGAGCTGTTTTTT. Translated: CASSPMRAGGTANTGELFF.